A selection of T cell receptor beta chains follows, all from one sample in a study of blood T cell repertoires in COVID-19. TCRdb's copy holds only in-frame clones and misses some; the assay was immunoSEQ multiplex PCR. The sample holds about 170,000 clones, around 84% seen once. The sequenced material came from peripheral blood. The source is a woman at least 80 years old with COVID-19, enrolled during active disease. Both conserved end residues are trimmed from each CDR3. A D gene is named only where the DNA matches it firmly.

J gene: TRBJ1-4
V gene: TRBV6-6
D gene: NA
CDR3 protein: ASRLLKNEKLF

J gene: TRBJ1-2
V gene: TRBV28
D gene: NA
CDR3 protein: ASSPNEFYGYT

J gene: TRBJ2-5
V gene: TRBV6-5
D gene: TRBD1
CDR3 protein: ASSYGGQRQETQY

J gene: TRBJ1-2
V gene: TRBV5-6
D gene: NA
CDR3 protein: ASSLVGSGGYT

J gene: TRBJ1-1
V gene: TRBV28
D gene: TRBD1
CDR3 protein: ASSDRETEAF

J gene: TRBJ2-7
V gene: TRBV18
D gene: NA
CDR3 protein: ASSSALQGTYEQY

J gene: TRBJ2-1
V gene: TRBV4-1
D gene: NA
CDR3 protein: ASSQTPNNEQF

J gene: TRBJ1-1
V gene: TRBV18
D gene: TRBD1
CDR3 protein: ASSPPEGTVEAF

J gene: TRBJ2-1
V gene: TRBV5-8
D gene: TRBD2
CDR3 protein: ASSLASTSGRASQF

J gene: TRBJ1-6
V gene: TRBV3-1/TRBV3-2
D gene: TRBD1
CDR3 protein: ASSEGQNNSPLH

J gene: TRBJ2-3
V gene: TRBV27
D gene: NA
CDR3 protein: ASTSLGQAGSDTQY

J gene: TRBJ2-7
V gene: TRBV6-1
D gene: TRBD2
CDR3 protein: ASSEWRKNSGRRYEQY

J gene: TRBJ1-2
V gene: TRBV27
D gene: TRBD1
CDR3 protein: ASSSGQGSRGYT

J gene: TRBJ2-7
V gene: TRBV5-4
D gene: TRBD2
CDR3 protein: ASSLDGTSAQAYEQY

J gene: TRBJ1-3
V gene: TRBV19
D gene: NA
CDR3 protein: ASFLGGSGNTIY

J gene: TRBJ2-1
V gene: TRBV12-3/TRBV12-4
D gene: NA
CDR3 protein: ASSFSKGMWQF

J gene: TRBJ1-6
V gene: TRBV4-2
D gene: NA
CDR3 protein: ASSQDMGGLASPLH

J gene: TRBJ1-2
V gene: TRBV20-1
D gene: NA
CDR3 protein: SAAGPYGYT

J gene: TRBJ1-1
V gene: TRBV18
D gene: NA
CDR3 protein: ASSLQDRNTEAF

J gene: TRBJ1-2
V gene: TRBV6-1
D gene: NA
CDR3 protein: ASSARFSGTQHYGYT

J gene: TRBJ2-7
V gene: TRBV6-5
D gene: TRBD1
CDR3 protein: ASSRDRAYEQY

J gene: TRBJ2-1
V gene: TRBV6-1
D gene: NA
CDR3 protein: ASSDTGSSYNEQF

J gene: TRBJ2-3
V gene: TRBV19
D gene: TRBD2
CDR3 protein: ASSIAGGRGDTQY

J gene: TRBJ2-1
V gene: TRBV28
D gene: NA
CDR3 protein: ASSFRWTINNEQF

J gene: TRBJ1-2
V gene: TRBV9
D gene: NA
CDR3 protein: ASSGQLGSGGYT

J gene: TRBJ1-6
V gene: TRBV7-8
D gene: TRBD1
CDR3 protein: ASSLVGTGNSPLH

J gene: TRBJ2-3
V gene: TRBV13
D gene: TRBD2
CDR3 protein: ASSGESTSGRRGDTQY

J gene: TRBJ1-2
V gene: TRBV7-2
D gene: NA
CDR3 protein: ASSLNRGAPSGYT

J gene: TRBJ2-3
V gene: TRBV7-7
D gene: TRBD2
CDR3 protein: ASSAGLAGGQDTQY

J gene: TRBJ2-1
V gene: TRBV29-1
D gene: TRBD2
CDR3 protein: SVTGLAGVPEQF

J gene: TRBJ1-6
V gene: TRBV10-3
D gene: TRBD1
CDR3 protein: ATAGQASSYNSPLH

J gene: TRBJ1-1
V gene: TRBV7-9
D gene: TRBD1
CDR3 protein: ASSSTGSPWGAF

J gene: TRBJ2-7
V gene: TRBV6-2/TRBV6-3
D gene: TRBD2
CDR3 protein: ASSAPTSGLYEQY

J gene: TRBJ1-1
V gene: TRBV28
D gene: TRBD1
CDR3 protein: ASRSPGQGSEAF

J gene: TRBJ2-2
V gene: TRBV4-3
D gene: NA
CDR3 protein: ASSQVRGGTGELF

J gene: TRBJ1-2
V gene: TRBV5-4
D gene: TRBD1
CDR3 protein: ASSIPPGQGTGYT

J gene: TRBJ2-1
V gene: TRBV18
D gene: TRBD1
CDR3 protein: ASSPLPLGTDSYNEQF

J gene: TRBJ1-1
V gene: TRBV5-1
D gene: TRBD1
CDR3 protein: ASSFLDRANTEAF

J gene: TRBJ2-6
V gene: TRBV6-5
D gene: NA
CDR3 protein: ASREVPSGANVLT